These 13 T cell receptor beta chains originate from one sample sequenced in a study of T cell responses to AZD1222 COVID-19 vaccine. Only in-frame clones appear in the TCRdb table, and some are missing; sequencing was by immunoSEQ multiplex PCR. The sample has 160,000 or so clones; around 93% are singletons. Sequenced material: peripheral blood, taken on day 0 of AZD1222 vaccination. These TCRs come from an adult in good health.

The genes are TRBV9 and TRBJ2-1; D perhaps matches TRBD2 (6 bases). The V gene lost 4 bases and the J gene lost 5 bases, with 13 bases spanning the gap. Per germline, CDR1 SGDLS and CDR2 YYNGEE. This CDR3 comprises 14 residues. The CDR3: CASSSAGWDNEQFF. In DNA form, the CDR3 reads TGTGCCAGCAGCAGCGCGGGGTGGGACAATGAGCAGTTCTTC.

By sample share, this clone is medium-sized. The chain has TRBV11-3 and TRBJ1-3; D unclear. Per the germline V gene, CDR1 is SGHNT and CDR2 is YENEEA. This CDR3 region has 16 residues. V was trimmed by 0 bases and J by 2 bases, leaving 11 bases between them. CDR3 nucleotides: TGTGCCAGCAGCTTAGATCTAAGCCGGGCTGGAAACACCATATATTTT. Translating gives CASSLDLSRAGNTIYF. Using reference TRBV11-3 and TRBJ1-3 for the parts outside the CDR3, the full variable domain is EAGVVQSPRYKIIEKKQPVAFWCNPISGHNTLYWYLQNLGQGPELLIRYENEEAVDDSQLPKDRFSAERLKGVDSTLKIQPAELGDSAVYLCASSLDLSRAGNTIYFGEGSWLTVV.

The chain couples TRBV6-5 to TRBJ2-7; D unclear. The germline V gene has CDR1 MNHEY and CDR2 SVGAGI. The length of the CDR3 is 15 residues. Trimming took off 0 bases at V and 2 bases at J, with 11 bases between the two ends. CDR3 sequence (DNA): TGTGCCAGCAGTTACTCCAGATATGATGCCTACGAGCAGTACTTC. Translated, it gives CASSYSRYDAYEQYF.

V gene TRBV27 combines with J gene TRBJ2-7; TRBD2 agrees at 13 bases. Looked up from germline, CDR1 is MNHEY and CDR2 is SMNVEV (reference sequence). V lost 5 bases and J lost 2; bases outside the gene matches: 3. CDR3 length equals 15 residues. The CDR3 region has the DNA TGTGCCAGCAGTCCTGGGACTAGCGGGACCTACGAGCAGTACTTC. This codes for CASSPGTSGTYEQYF.

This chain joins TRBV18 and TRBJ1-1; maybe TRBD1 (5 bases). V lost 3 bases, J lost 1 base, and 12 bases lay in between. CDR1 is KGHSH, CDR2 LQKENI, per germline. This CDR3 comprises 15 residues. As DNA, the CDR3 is TGTGCCAGCTCACCCCCGGGGCAGAAGAACACTGAAGCTTTCTTT. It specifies CASSPPGQKNTEAFF.

In DNA form, the CDR3 reads TGTGCCAGCAGCTCGCCCCCCGGGGGGAGCACAGATACGCAGTATTTT. Translated: CASSSPPGGSTDTQYF. The chain has TRBV11-2 and TRBJ2-3, with 7 bases fitting TRBD2. The trim removed 4 bases at V and 0 bases at J, leaving 7 bases unmatched. Germline V gene lookup returns CDR1 SGHAT and CDR2 FQNNGV. CDR3 length: 16 amino acids.

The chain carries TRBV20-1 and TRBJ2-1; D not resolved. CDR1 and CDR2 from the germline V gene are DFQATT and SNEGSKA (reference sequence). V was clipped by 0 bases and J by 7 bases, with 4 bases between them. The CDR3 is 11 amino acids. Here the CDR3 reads CSAREQNEQFF. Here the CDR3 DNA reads TGCAGTGCTAGAGAGCAGAATGAGCAGTTCTTC.

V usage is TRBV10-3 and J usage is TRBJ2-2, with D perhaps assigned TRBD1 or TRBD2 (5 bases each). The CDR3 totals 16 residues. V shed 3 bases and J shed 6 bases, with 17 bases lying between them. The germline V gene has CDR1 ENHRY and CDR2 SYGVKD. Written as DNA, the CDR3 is TGTGCCATCAGTGAACCGGGACCCAGAGGATCCGGGGAGCTGTTTTTT. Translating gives CAISEPGPRGSGELFF.

The CDR3 loop is CASSNLPGQGDYEQYF. The CDR3 DNA follows: TGCGCCAGCAGCAACCTTCCGGGACAGGGAGATTACGAGCAGTACTTC. The rearrangement uses TRBV4-1 and TRBJ2-7, with 9 bases aligning to TRBD1. Germline V gene sequence: CDR1 MGHRA, CDR2 YSYEKL. Unmatched junction bases numbered 12, after V lost 5 bases and J lost 4 bases. CDR3 length: 16 amino acids.

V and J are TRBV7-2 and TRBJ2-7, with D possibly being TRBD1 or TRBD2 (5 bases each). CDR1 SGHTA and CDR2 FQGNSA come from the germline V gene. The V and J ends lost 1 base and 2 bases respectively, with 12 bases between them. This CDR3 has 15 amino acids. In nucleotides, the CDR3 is TGTGCCAGCAGCTTAGGAGGGTGGGGGACCTACGAGCAGTACTTC. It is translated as CASSLGGWGTYEQYF.

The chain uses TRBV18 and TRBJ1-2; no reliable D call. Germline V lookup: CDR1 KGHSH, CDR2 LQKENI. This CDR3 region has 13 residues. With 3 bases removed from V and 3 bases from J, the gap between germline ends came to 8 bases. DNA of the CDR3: TGTGCCAGCTCACCGGACGGGGACTATGGCTACACCTTC. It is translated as CASSPDGDYGYTF.

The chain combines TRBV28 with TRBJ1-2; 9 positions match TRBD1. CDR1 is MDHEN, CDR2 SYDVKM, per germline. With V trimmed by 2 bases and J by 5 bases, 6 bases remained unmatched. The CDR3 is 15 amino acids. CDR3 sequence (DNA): TGTGCCAGCAGTTTAAGAGACAGGGGGGTTTATGGCTACACCTTC. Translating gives CASSLRDRGVYGYTF.

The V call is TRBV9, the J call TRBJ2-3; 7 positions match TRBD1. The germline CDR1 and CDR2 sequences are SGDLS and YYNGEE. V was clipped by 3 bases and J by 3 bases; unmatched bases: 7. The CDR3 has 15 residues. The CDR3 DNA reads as TGTGCCAGCAGCGCCCGGACAGGTGGAACAGATACGCAGTATTTT. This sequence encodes CASSARTGGTDTQYF.